This T cell receptor (beta chain) is drawn from a study of patients and donors after allogeneic stem cell transplantation (dated by TCRdb to 2019 to 2021). In this sample, this clonotype turned up a few times. The antigen it recognizes is unknown. No base quality information exists; no much larger clone differs at one position. Library method: RT-PCR. For sequencing, a NextSeq 550 was employed. The public reads were reanalyzed by TCRdb: fastp trimming at Q25, MiXCR alignment, in-frame beta chains only. Each entry is one CDR3 protein sequence, shown with its most common DNA and genes. Present in this sample are roughly 960,000 distinct CDR3 sequences, more than 15% of which were seen just once. The ten top clones hold around 6% of the sample. In the germline V gene, CDR1 corresponds to SGHTA and CDR2 to FQGNSA. Inclusive of the bounding cysteine and phenylalanine, the CDR3 is 14 residues long. The kept DNA is CDR3 alone, 42 bases in frame from the first base. Relative to germline, V is 3 bases shorter and J is 3 bases shorter, with 11 bases between their ends.

The chain is encoded by TRBV7-2 joined to TRBJ1-1; TRBD1 is perhaps the D gene, given 5 matching bases. The receptor comes from a human donor who was either an allogeneic HSCT recipient or a stem cell or donor lymphocyte infusion donor (not recorded which). It is not recorded whose cells these are; they may come from a transplant donor. Sequencing was carried out using blood, either unsorted or a sorted T cell fraction (not recorded which). The DNA is TGTGCCAGCAGCTTGGGGGACGAATACACTGAAGCTTTCTTT. Its protein reads: CASSLGDEYTEAFF.